The rows below give T cell receptor beta chains drawn from one sample of a study of blood T cell repertoires in COVID-19. The method was immunoSEQ multiplex PCR; TCRdb's version includes in-frame clones alone and lacks a portion of them. The data contain about 200,000 clones, approximately 80% of them seen just once; the ten biggest clones take up 6.9%. Input material: peripheral blood. The receptors come from a man between 60 and 75 years old with acute or convalescent COVID-19. CDR3s include the opening cysteine and the closing phenylalanine or tryptophan. Clone size is given for some rows only: seen once, a few or many times, or a class if the clone is expanded.

- TRBV7-9 CASSLAGTSGFNKQFF
- TRBV9 CASSVFLTDTQYF
- TRBV4-1 CASSQDRGVLKMTGRHEQYF
- TRBV6-6 CASRQSSGSDGDEQFF
few TRBV12-3/TRBV12-4 CASSLGQGNTIYF
- TRBV11-3 CASSLEAGLEAFF
once TRBV7-2 CASSLGLTYNEQFF
- TRBV27 CASSLVGGARWDTQYF
- TRBV29-1 CSVVVGDFNSPLHF
- TRBV6-6 CASSYNPRTGDQPQHF
- TRBV27 CASRRTSYSPLHF
few TRBV24-1 CATSEYNSRGLSGNTIYF
- TRBV5-1 CASSFWLQGGRSTVNSPLHF
few TRBV5-1 CASSMEAGTDTQYF
- TRBV19 CASSIGWGQGYNQPQHF
- TRBV5-1 CASSLVTAYNEQFF
- TRBV5-1 CASSSVPGQGYNSPLHF
- TRBV6-5 CASSYSVSPANYGYTF
few TRBV7-3 CASSSQGITEAFF
- TRBV5-4 CASSLAGGMNTEAFF
- TRBV2 CASPDLPGTSGSASYEQYF
- TRBV12-3/TRBV12-4 CASSFAGEAFF
- TRBV9 CASSKGLAVTTDTQYF
once TRBV7-9 CASSLARTGTRNSPLHF
- TRBV7-2 CASSKVRGNTEAFF
- TRBV13 CASSLGLSNYGYTF
few TRBV18 CASSPGTGYEQYF
- TRBV11-3 CASSSRGYNEQFF
once TRBV6-2/TRBV6-3 CASSRDRDLRSPLHF
once TRBV7-2 CASSPAGDPHNEQFF
- TRBV6-1 CASSERASGRLEQYF
- TRBV7-2 CASSLTRQGTHSPLHF